This T cell receptor beta chain was found in a study of T-cell reconstitution after alpha-beta-depleted transplantation in children (dated by TCRdb to the mid-2010s). About the study as a whole: Using TCR repertoire profiling, the study quantitatively followed how T-cell immune reconstitution unfolded in children after TCRalphabeta/CD19-depleted allogeneic hematopoietic cell transplantation.

Library creation used PCR. The instrument given in TCRdb is Illumina HiSeq 2500. TCR libraries were prepared with molecular barcoding, using unique molecular identifiers to normalize TCRbeta repertoire quantification. The public reads were reanalyzed by TCRdb: fastp trimming at Q25, MiXCR alignment, in-frame beta chains only. Every CDR3 protein is listed once, alongside the most common genes and DNA of its rows. The sample table shows some 600,000 distinct CDR3 sequences, and roughly 17% are seen once. The ten most abundant clones make up 0.85% to 1.3% of the sample. In the germline V gene, CDR1 corresponds to SGHRS and CDR2 to YFSETQ. V drops 0 bases and J drops 11 bases, leaving 6 bases in between. The CDR3 covers 11 residues, taking in both the cysteine and the phenylalanine. Only the CDR3 region is kept as DNA, spanning 33 bases read in frame from base 1. With respect to this clonotype: Its specific antigen is unknown. No much larger clone exists at a distance of one base, and base qualities are not known.

The sequence is built from TRBV5-1 and TRBJ2-1; the D gene assignment is ambiguous. This TCR was sampled from a human donor who donated a stem cell graft to a child with acute myeloid leukemia. The specimen comprised PBMCs from the stem cell graft donor, sampled from the stem cell graft. The DNA sequence is given as TGCGCCAGCAGCTTGGGGGATCAGCAGTTCTTC. Translated, this is CASSLGDQQFF.